This TCR beta chain was documented in a study of blood T cell repertoires in COVID-19. Here immunoSEQ multiplex PCR was the method, and the copy in TCRdb shows in-frame clones only, minus some. Seen here are 110,000 to 150,000 clones, under 85% observed once, and the top ten hold approximately 1.8%. The ends were cut back, 3 bases at V and 5 bases at J, with 10 bases in the middle. The CDR3 is 13 residues long. Germline V CDR1 and CDR2: SGHNT, YENEEA. The source is a woman under 30 who had been exposed to COVID-19. The sample taken for sequencing was PBMCs or T cells enriched from blood (not recorded which). This rearrangement joins TRBV11-3 to TRBJ2-5; D not certain. CDR3 sequence reads: CASSLEYLETQYF. DNA for the CDR3: TGTGCCAGCAGCTTGGAGTACTTGGAGACCCAGTACTTC.